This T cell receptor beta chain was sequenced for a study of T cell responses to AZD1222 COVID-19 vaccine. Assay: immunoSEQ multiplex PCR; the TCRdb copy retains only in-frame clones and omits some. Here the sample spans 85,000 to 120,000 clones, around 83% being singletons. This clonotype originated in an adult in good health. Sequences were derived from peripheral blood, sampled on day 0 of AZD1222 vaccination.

CDR3 coding DNA: TGTGCCAGCAGCAACAAAGGGACAGGGGTGGAGGAGCAGTACTTC. Translation: CASSNKGTGVEEQYF. This chain uses TRBV7-9 with TRBJ2-7; 10 bases are a match to TRBD1. Germline CDR1 SEHNR, CDR2 FQNEAQ (reference sequence). The CDR3 is 15 residues long. The V gene end was trimmed by 5 bases and the J gene end by 7 bases; junction bases not matched to a gene: 11.